Each of the 20 T cell receptor beta chains below was sequenced from the same sample in a study of regulatory T cells in long-lasting Graves disease. Both iRepertoire HTBI primers and Arm-PCR of CDR3 regions were used to build the TCR beta libraries. TCRdb passed the multiplex PCR reads through MiXCR, listing each CDR3 protein once. Among 200,000 to 250,000 distinct CDR3 sequences listed, roughly 20% were seen once. The time point: newly diagnosed GD, antithyroid drugs for less than 3 months. Extracted PBMC RNA gave rise to the TCR library. This sample also belongs to another study, concerning T cells in Graves' hyperthyroidism and ophthalmopathy.

This sample comprised peripheral blood mononuclear cells (PBMCs), obtained at new diagnosis, from a patient treated with antithyroid drugs. These TCRs come from a young woman with Graves disease.

This clonotype was recorded many times. The chain has TRBV3-1 and TRBJ2-3; D is possibly TRBD2 (6 bases). This CDR3 spans 13 amino acids. Germline loops: CDR1 LGHDT, CDR2 YNNKEL (reference sequence). Trimming shortened V by 4 bases and J by 4 bases, and 9 bases separated the two germline ends. CDR3 sequence: CASSRTTPDTQYF. DNA of the CDR3: TGTGCCAGCAGCCGGACTACTCCAGATACGCAGTATTTT.

This clonotype was seen at least ten times. This sequence joins TRBV18 and TRBJ2-7; no clear D gene. There are 12 residues in the CDR3. In germline, CDR1 is KGHSH, CDR2 LQKENI. V dropped 10 bases and J dropped 0 bases, with 10 bases sitting between them. CDR3 bases: TGTGCCACCGCCGGCAACTCCTACGAGCAGTACTTC. It encodes CATAGNSYEQYF.

This clonotype occurred many times. The CDR3 DNA reads TGCAGTGTAGTAGCGGACTACACAGATACGCAGTATTTT. Encoded protein: CSVVADYTDTQYF. The chain links TRBV20-1 to TRBJ2-3; TRBD2 might be the D (6 bases). The CDR3 spans 13 residues. CDR1 DFQATT and CDR2 SNEGSKA come from the germline V gene (reference sequence). V was cut by 7 bases and J by 2 bases, with 13 bases left in between.

This clonotype has at least ten counts. The genes are TRBV6-1 and TRBJ1-3; TRBD1 aligns across 9 bases. Germline V CDR1 and CDR2: MNHNS, SASEGT. Trimming cost V 8 bases and J 2 bases; bases outside gene matches: 4. This CDR3 region has 14 residues. CDR3 sequence: CASRDRATGNTIYF. CDR3 DNA: TGTGCCAGCCGGGACAGGGCGACTGGAAACACCATATATTTT.

This clonotype was recorded at least ten times. The rearrangement joins TRBV12-3 or TRBV12-4 to TRBJ2-5; unclear D gene. The CDR3 has 11 amino acids. V lost 5 bases, J lost 10 bases, and 11 bases lay in between. CDR3 in DNA: TGTGCCAGCAGTCCTGGACCCGGCCAGTACTTC. Amino acids: CASSPGPGQYF.

J is TRBJ2-1 and V is TRBV6-5, with 7 bases aligning to TRBD2. The J segment lost 3 bases and the V segment lost 1 base, leaving 15 bases of the junction unmatched. CDR3 length: 19 amino acids. Per the germline V gene, CDR1 is MNHEY and CDR2 is SVGAGI. The CDR3 region is CASSYWGTPGGGIYNEQFF. CDR3 sequence (DNA): TGTGCCAGCAGTTACTGGGGTACCCCCGGGGGAGGGATCTACAATGAGCAGTTCTTC.

This clonotype appeared many times. This chain uses TRBV2 with TRBJ2-2, with D unclear. Between the trimmed V and J ends, which lost 0 bases and 4 bases, there was a span of 6 bases. The CDR3 extends over 14 amino acids. CDR1 and CDR2 from the germline V gene are SNHLY and FYNNEI. CDR3 in amino acids: CASSEAHGTGELFF. The CDR3 coding sequence is TGTGCCAGCAGTGAAGCGCACGGCACCGGGGAGCTGTTTTTT.

The chain couples TRBV7-9 to TRBJ2-1; TRBD2 might be the D (5 bases). CDR3 length: 18 amino acids. Between the trimmed V and J ends, which lost 1 base and 0 bases, there was a span of 16 bases. From germline, CDR1 is SEHNR and CDR2 FQNEAQ (reference sequence). CDR3 loop: CASSLGRRTSSSYNEQFF. The CDR3, as DNA: TGTGCCAGCAGCTTAGGGAGGCGGACTTCAAGCTCCTACAATGAGCAGTTCTTC.

This clonotype was observed many times. This chain uses TRBV3-1 with TRBJ2-3; D is uncertain. Trimming removed 4 bases at V and 1 base at J, with 18 bases between. The CDR3 loop spans 17 amino acids. Germline V gene data show CDR1 as LGHDT and CDR2 as YNNKEL (reference sequence). The CDR3: CASSRLFRALGTDTQYF. Written as DNA, the CDR3 is TGTGCCAGCAGCCGCCTCTTCCGGGCCCTCGGCACAGATACGCAGTATTTT.

This sequence joins TRBV15 and TRBJ1-2; 7 bases agree with TRBD1. CDR1 is LNHNV and CDR2 is YYDKDF in the germline V gene (reference sequence). CDR3 length: 15 residues. The junction had 10 bases not matched to a gene; V was cut back by 1 base and J by 8 bases. The CDR3 DNA reads TGTGCCACCAGCAGAGCCCAAAAGGGGGCGGGAGGCTACACCTTC. Translated: CATSRAQKGAGGYTF. Complete variable domain (other parts from reference TRBV15 and TRBJ1-2): DAMVIQNPRYQVTQFGKPVTLSCSQTLNHNVMYWYQQKSSQAPKLLFHYYDKDFNNEADTPDNFQSRRPNTSFCFLDIRSPGLGDTAMYLCATSRAQKGAGGYTFGSGTRLTVV.

There are many counts of this clonotype. The chain carries TRBV6-1 and TRBJ2-2; 9 bases are shared with TRBD1. Germline V gives CDR1 MNHNS, CDR2 SASEGT. The CDR3 covers 15 residues. The ends lost 6 bases at V and 4 bases at J; junction bases unmatched: 6. The DNA for the CDR3 is TGTGCCAGCAGGGGACAGGGCAAGGTCACCGGGGAGCTGTTTTTT. Its translation is CASRGQGKVTGELFF.

This clonotype was observed many times. The chain is built from TRBV2 and TRBJ2-7; TRBD2 matches 12 bases. Germline-derived CDR1 and CDR2 are SNHLY and FYNNEI. Trimming at V came to 6 bases and at J to 3 bases, leaving 3 bases not matched to a gene. The CDR3 sequence is 14 residues long. The CDR3 reads CASRGLAGRYEQYF. The CDR3 coding sequence is TGTGCCAGCAGGGGACTAGCGGGTCGCTACGAGCAGTACTTC.

Only a few counts were recorded for this clonotype. This sequence joins TRBV29-1 and TRBJ1-1; D possibly corresponds to TRBD1 (5 bases). Between the trimmed V and J ends, which lost 4 bases and 14 bases, there was a span of 11 bases. Germline V gene sequence: CDR1 SQVTM, CDR2 ANQGSEA. This CDR3 contains 9 residues. The CDR3 spells CSVGRDAFF. The CDR3 DNA reads TGCAGCGTTGGTAGGGACGCGTTCTTT. The full variable domain, its missing parts supplied by reference TRBV29-1 and TRBJ1-1, is SAVISQKPSRDICQRGTSLTIQCQVDSQVTMMFWYRQQPGQSLTLIATANQGSEATYESGFVIDKFPISRPNLTFSTLTVSNMSPEDSSIYLCSVGRDAFFGQGTRLTVV.

In its sample, this clonotype was seen many times. The chain links TRBV29-1 to TRBJ2-1; TRBD1 is a possible D gene (6 bases). The ends were cut back, 7 bases at V and 0 bases at J, with 10 bases in the middle. CDR1 and CDR2 from the germline V gene are SQVTM and ANQGSEA. The CDR3 contains 13 residues. In DNA, the CDR3 is TGCAGCGGCCGGGACATCTCCTACAATGAGCAGTTCTTC. Translated, it gives CSGRDISYNEQFF.

This clonotype was picked up many times. This chain connects TRBV20-1 to TRBJ2-5; D not resolved. CDR1 and CDR2 (germline): DFQATT, SNEGSKA (reference sequence). This CDR3 region has 13 residues. V dropped 0 bases and J dropped 9 bases, with 14 bases sitting between them. CDR3 protein: CSARDQRDMAQYF. CDR3 coding DNA: TGCAGTGCTAGAGATCAAAGGGATATGGCCCAGTACTTC.

In its sample, this clonotype was seen many times. The rearrangement links TRBV5-6 to TRBJ2-1, with D unresolved. The CDR3 covers 18 residues. The germline gives CDR1 SGHDT, CDR2 YYEEEE. Trimming took off 2 bases at V and 0 bases at J, with 18 bases between the two ends. CDR3 protein: CASSLSLPKLSSYNEQFF. Written as DNA, the CDR3 is TGTGCCAGCAGCTTAAGCCTCCCCAAGCTTAGCTCCTACAATGAGCAGTTCTTC. Based on the CDR3 plus reference TRBV5-6 and TRBJ2-1, the full variable domain is DAGVTQSPTHLIKTRGQQVTLRCSPKSGHDTVSWYQQALGQGPQFIFQYYEEEERQRGNFPDRFSGHQFPNYSSELNVNALLLGDSALYLCASSLSLPKLSSYNEQFFGPGTRLTVL.

This clonotype was observed many times. This rearrangement joins TRBV2 to TRBJ2-7, with D maybe TRBD1 (5 bases). Between the trimmed V and J ends, which lost 4 bases and 7 bases, there was a span of 23 bases. Per germline, CDR1 SNHLY and CDR2 FYNNEI. This CDR3 region has 16 residues. For the CDR3, the DNA is TGTGCCAGCAGTGCCCCCCTAGGGCAGGCCCCAGGGGAGCAGTACTTC. Protein: CASSAPLGQAPGEQYF. Filled out from reference TRBV2 and TRBJ2-7, the complete variable domain reads EPEVTQTPSHQVTQMGQEVILRCVPISNHLYFYWYRQILGQKVEFLVSFYNNEISEKSEIFDDQFSVERPDGSNFTLKIRSTKLEDSAMYFCASSAPLGQAPGEQYFGPGTRLTVT.

This clonotype has at least ten counts. V and J are TRBV29-1 and TRBJ2-1; 11 positions match TRBD2. Germline V gives CDR1 SQVTM, CDR2 ANQGSEA. V lost 3 bases to trimming and J lost 6 bases; unmatched junction nucleotides: 1. The CDR3 has 13 amino acids. Written as DNA, the CDR3 is TGCAGCGTTGATAGCGGGGGGGCCAATGAGCAGTTCTTC. It specifies CSVDSGGANEQFF.

This clonotype was seen ten or more times. The chain uses TRBV28 and TRBJ2-1, with D possibly TRBD2 on 6 matching bases. Germline V gene sequence: CDR1 MDHEN, CDR2 SYDVKM. The length of the CDR3 is 15 residues. V lost 3 bases and J 0 bases, leaving 9 bases between the germline ends. CDR3 residues: CASSFPGSSYNEQFF. The CDR3, as DNA: TGTGCCAGCAGTTTTCCCGGGAGCTCCTACAATGAGCAGTTCTTC.

This clonotype showed up many times. The chain employs TRBV2 and TRBJ2-2; D call uncertain. The CDR3 spans 12 residues. V gave up 6 bases and J gave up 2 bases, with 4 bases separating them. Germline V gene data show CDR1 as SNHLY and CDR2 as FYNNEI. The CDR3 protein is CASSHNTGELFF. CDR3 coding DNA: TGTGCCAGCAGCCACAACACCGGGGAGCTGTTTTTT.